The 22 T cell receptor beta chains below were found in one sample sequenced in a study of CD4+ T cells in melanoma. Some clones are missing from TCRdb's copy, which holds only in-frame ones; the method was immunoSEQ multiplex PCR. The sample consists of 17,000 or so clones, 83% of them appearing once. Specimen: cells from a culture (not recorded whether cultured in vitro). These receptors were collected from a human donor with melanoma.

The genes are TRBV20-1 and TRBJ2-3; D gene uncertain. With 6 bases removed from V and 6 bases from J, the gap between germline ends came to 7 bases. The V gene's germline CDR1 is DFQATT and CDR2 SNEGSKA (reference sequence). This CDR3 region has 10 residues. As DNA, the CDR3 is TGCAGTGCAACTCGGGATACGCAGTATTTT. Protein sequence: CSATRDTQYF.

The chain is built from TRBV5-4 and TRBJ2-3; D is unresolved. Trimming removed 2 bases from V and 0 bases from J, with 7 bases in between. The CDR3 spans 14 residues. Per the germline V gene, CDR1 is SGHNT and CDR2 is YYREEE (reference sequence). The CDR3 coding sequence is TGTGCCAGCAGCTTAAGTCCCAGCACAGATACGCAGTATTTT. Residues: CASSLSPSTDTQYF.

The chain carries TRBV18 and TRBJ2-5, with D perhaps matching TRBD1 (6 bases). V was cut by 2 bases and J by 0 bases, with 28 bases left in between. This CDR3 comprises 21 residues. The V gene's germline CDR1 is KGHSH and CDR2 LQKENI. CDR3 in amino acids: CASSPSVRGPDFRLYQETQYF. The CDR3 DNA is TGTGCCAGCTCACCATCAGTCAGGGGCCCTGATTTTAGATTGTACCAAGAGACCCAGTACTTC. Full variable domain (rest looked up from reference TRBV18 and TRBJ2-5): NAGVMQNPRHLVRRRGQEARLRCSPMKGHSHVYWYRQLPEEGLKFMVYLQKENIIDESGMPKERFSAEFPKEGPSILRIQQVVRGDSAAYFCASSPSVRGPDFRLYQETQYFGPGTRLLVL.

The CDR3 loop is CASSLGPGQGHTGELFF. The CDR3 DNA sequence: TGTGCCAGCAGCTTAGGTCCGGGACAGGGACACACCGGGGAGCTGTTTTTT. The V and J genes are TRBV7-8 and TRBJ2-2; 9 bases agree with TRBD1. V lost 1 base and J lost 3; bases outside the gene matches: 6. Germline CDR1 is SGHVS and CDR2 is FQNEAQ. This CDR3 comprises 17 residues.

This clone was detected once. CDR3 protein: CASRRDRDLSYEQYF. The CDR3 DNA follows: TGTGCCAGCAGACGGGACCGGGACCTCTCCTACGAGCAGTACTTC. The chain employs TRBV6-5 and TRBJ2-7; D may be TRBD1 or TRBD2 (5 bases each). Germline-derived CDR1 and CDR2 are MNHEY and SVGAGI. V lost 6 bases, J lost 0 bases, and 15 bases lay in between. The CDR3 length is 15 residues.

V usage is TRBV5-1 and J usage is TRBJ1-6, with 7 bases fitting TRBD1. Trimming at V came to 4 bases and at J to 13 bases, leaving 8 bases not matched to a gene. In germline, CDR1 is SGHRS, CDR2 YFSETQ. The length of the CDR3 is 13 residues. The CDR3: CASSPGGVFPLHF. The DNA for the CDR3 is TGCGCCAGCAGCCCAGGGGGGGTGTTTCCCCTCCACTTT.

This rearrangement joins TRBV6-6 to TRBJ2-2; D is undetermined. CDR3 size: 15 residues. Germline CDR1 is MNHNY and CDR2 is SVGAGI (reference sequence). Trimming shortened V by 6 bases and J by 7 bases, and 18 bases separated the two germline ends. CDR3: CASSTPFLEFGELFF. DNA of the CDR3: TGTGCCAGCAGCACACCCTTTCTAGAGTTCGGGGAGCTGTTTTTT.

The chain joins TRBV29-1 to TRBJ2-2; TRBD1 might be the D (5 bases). CDR3 length: 14 amino acids. Looked up from germline, CDR1 is SQVTM and CDR2 is ANQGSEA. V shed 6 bases and J shed 3 bases, with 14 bases lying between them. The DNA of the CDR3 is TGCAGCGTCGCCCGGATAGGGGACACCGGGGAGCTGTTTTTT. It specifies CSVARIGDTGELFF.

The chain uses TRBV6-1 and TRBJ1-2, with TRBD1 matching over 7 bases. Per the germline V gene, CDR1 is MNHNS and CDR2 is SASEGT. The CDR3 is made up of 12 amino acids. J gave up 8 bases and V 8 bases, and 8 bases lay outside the gene matches. The CDR3 nucleotides read TGTGCCAGCTGGAGGGGGCTGGGGGGCTACACCTTC. Translation gives CASWRGLGGYTF.

This clone came up a few times. As DNA, the CDR3 is TGCGCCAGCAGATCGGGGAGTTCGAGCACAGATACGCAGTATTTT. Its translation is CASRSGSSSTDTQYF. The V call is TRBV5-1, the J call TRBJ2-3; a weak D match, TRBD2 (5 bases). CDR1 SGHRS and CDR2 YFSETQ come from the germline V gene. The CDR3 has 15 amino acids. The V end was cut by 5 bases, the J end by 0 bases, with 13 bases between.

This clone was detected once. This chain joins TRBV4-1 and TRBJ1-4; the D is unclear. The CDR3 is 16 residues long. Germline values: CDR1 MGHRA, CDR2 YSYEKL. V was clipped by 1 base and J by 0 bases, with 9 bases between them. CDR3 residues: CASSQGPAATNEKLFF. Written as DNA, the CDR3 is TGCGCCAGCAGCCAAGGACCCGCCGCAACTAATGAAAAACTGTTTTTT.

The V gene is TRBV5-1, the J gene TRBJ2-7, with 9 bases lining up with TRBD1. Trimming at V came to 5 bases and at J to 3 bases, leaving 6 bases not matched to a gene. CDR3 length: 14 amino acids. Germline V gives CDR1 SGHRS, CDR2 YFSETQ. CDR3 sequence (DNA): TGCGCCAGCAGGAACCCGGGACAGGGCTACGAGCAGTACTTC. This gives the protein CASRNPGQGYEQYF. Full variable domain (missing parts from reference TRBV5-1 and TRBJ2-7): KAGVTQTPRYLIKTRGQQVTLSCSPISGHRSVSWYQQTPGQGLQFLFEYFSETQRNKGNFPGRFSGRQFSNSRSEMNVSTLELGDSALYLCASRNPGQGYEQYFGPGTRLTVT.

Remarks on this clone: At one of its ends the junction is not consistent with the germline gene, which may arise from a read error. At the DNA level, this CDR3 is encoded by other sequences in the same sample as well. The chain joins TRBV4-1 to TRBJ1-6; D unclear. The CDR3 loop spans 12 amino acids. Germline lookup yields CDR1 MGHRA and CDR2 YSYEKL. CDR3 DNA: TGCGCCAGCAGCCGCGGGAATTCCCCCCTCCACTTT. It specifies CASSRGNSPLHF.

This CDR3 reads CASSPLSLAGKYNEQFF. CDR3 coding DNA: TGTGCCAGCTCACCACTCTCCCTAGCGGGGAAATACAATGAGCAGTTCTTC. The genes are TRBV18 and TRBJ2-1; 9 bases fit TRBD2. The germline gives CDR1 KGHSH, CDR2 LQKENI. The CDR3 spans 17 residues. Trimming cost V 1 base and J 4 bases; bases outside gene matches: 8.

This rearrangement joins TRBV7-9 to TRBJ1-5; D is undetermined. The V end was cut by 0 bases, the J end by 7 bases, with 4 bases between. CDR1 is SEHNR and CDR2 is FQNEAQ in the germline V gene (reference sequence). The CDR3 runs 12 residues. The CDR3 protein is CASSLAGQPQHF. The CDR3, as DNA: TGTGCCAGCAGCTTAGCAGGACAGCCCCAGCATTTT.

In its sample, this clone was seen once. The CDR3 DNA sequence: TGTGCCAGTAGTACGGGATTAGGGACTGAAGCTTTCTTT. It encodes CASSTGLGTEAFF. The V and J genes are TRBV19 and TRBJ1-1; D remains ambiguous. The germline V gene encodes CDR1 LNHDA and CDR2 SQIVND (reference sequence). V dropped 4 bases and J dropped 5 bases, with 11 bases sitting between them. CDR3 length: 13 amino acids.

The rearrangement links TRBV30 to TRBJ2-7, with 7 bases aligning to TRBD1. The CDR3 is 17 residues long. Germline CDR1 reads GTSNPN; CDR2 reads SVGIG (reference sequence). Unmatched junction bases numbered 16, after V lost 2 bases and J lost 3 bases. The CDR3: CAWSRGRTGLDGYEQYF. CDR3 nucleotides: TGTGCCTGGAGTAGGGGCCGGACAGGCCTCGACGGCTACGAGCAGTACTTC.

This chain joins TRBV5-4 and TRBJ2-2, with 7 bases matching TRBD2. V gave up 0 bases and J gave up 4 bases; unmatched junction bases: 6. Germline-derived CDR1 and CDR2 are SGHNT and YYREEE (reference sequence). This CDR3 has 16 amino acids. CDR3 DNA sequence: TGTGCCAGCAGCTTGGTCTCGGGGGGTGGCACCGGGGAGCTGTTTTTT. Translating gives CASSLVSGGGTGELFF.

CDR3 DNA: TGTGCCAGCAGCTTAGTAACGGGACAGTATTCACCCCTCCACTTT. Translation: CASSLVTGQYSPLHF. The rearrangement joins TRBV7-9 to TRBJ1-6; 7 bases are a match to TRBD1. The CDR3 is 15 residues long. J was trimmed by 8 bases and V by 1 base; bases with no gene match: 5. Germline loops: CDR1 SEHNR, CDR2 FQNEAQ (reference sequence).

The CDR3 reads CASSILGSIPEAFF. CDR3 DNA: TGTGCCAGTAGTATCTTAGGGTCTATCCCTGAAGCTTTCTTT. V and J are TRBV19 and TRBJ1-1, with unresolved D. CDR1 LNHDA and CDR2 SQIVND come from the germline V gene (reference sequence). V lost 3 bases, J lost 6 bases, and 14 bases lay in between. The CDR3 consists of 14 residues.

The J gene is TRBJ1-5, the V gene TRBV19; 9 bases align to TRBD1. The V and J ends lost 6 bases and 1 base, in that order; junction bases with no gene match: 4. CDR3 length equals 15 residues. The germline V gene encodes CDR1 LNHDA and CDR2 SQIVND (reference sequence). CDR3 nucleotide sequence: TGTGCCAGTAGCTCCGGGACAGGGAGCAATCAGCCCCAGCATTTT. This gives the protein CASSSGTGSNQPQHF.

V is TRBV7-8 and J is TRBJ1-4; TRBD1 is a possible D gene (5 bases). Germline V gene lookup returns CDR1 SGHVS and CDR2 FQNEAQ. This CDR3 comprises 15 residues. V dropped 5 bases and J dropped 8 bases, with 18 bases sitting between them. The CDR3 bases are TGTGCCAGCAGCCTGACCTGGGGGAGTTGGGAAAAACTGTTTTTT. Translated: CASSLTWGSWEKLFF.